These 26 T cell receptor beta chains were all obtained from the same sample, sequenced in a study of blood T cell repertoires in COVID-19. Produced via immunoSEQ multiplex PCR; TCRdb's table is partial and in-frame only. The table includes over 130,000 clones, around three quarters detected once. Sequenced material: peripheral blood. The receptors stem from a man in his fifties or sixties with acute or convalescent COVID-19.

V and J are TRBV7-3 and TRBJ2-1; 11 bases map to TRBD1. The germline CDR1 and CDR2 sequences are SGHTA and FQGTGA. Trimming took 5 bases from V and 8 from J; bases not matched to a gene: 8. The CDR3 totals 15 residues. The CDR3: CASSTGTGGIDEQFF. CDR3 coding DNA: TGTGCCAGCAGCACCGGGACAGGGGGTATTGATGAGCAGTTCTTC.

This clone was counted ten times or more. The chain combines TRBV19 with TRBJ1-2, with TRBD1 as a possible D gene (5 bases). The CDR3 covers 15 residues. The germline V gene has CDR1 LNHDA and CDR2 SQIVND (reference sequence). The V gene lost 2 bases and the J gene lost 8 bases, with 18 bases spanning the gap. The CDR3 protein is CASSIKGRAAGGYTF. The CDR3 DNA sequence: TGTGCCAGTAGTATAAAAGGCAGGGCGGCGGGGGGCTACACCTTC.

The chain links TRBV24-1 to TRBJ1-4; TRBD1 aligns across 11 bases. Germline CDR1 reads KGHDR; CDR2 reads SFDVKD. Trimming took 0 bases from V and 0 from J; bases not matched to a gene: 17. This CDR3 contains 23 residues. CDR3 in amino acids: CATSDLNVKSKPGQGATNEKLFF. CDR3 coding DNA: TGTGCCACCAGTGATTTGAATGTTAAAAGTAAGCCGGGACAGGGGGCAACTAATGAAAAACTGTTTTTT.

The CDR3 spells CASSFSGQIGVNTEAFF. The CDR3 region has the DNA TGTGCCAGCAGTTTTTCGGGCCAGATAGGGGTAAACACTGAAGCTTTCTTT. This rearrangement joins TRBV28 to TRBJ1-1, with D possibly matching TRBD1 (5 bases). In germline, CDR1 is MDHEN, CDR2 SYDVKM. The CDR3 has 17 residues. V was clipped by 3 bases and J by 2 bases, with 19 bases between them.

This sequence joins TRBV10-3 and TRBJ1-1; maybe TRBD1 (5 bases). CDR1 and CDR2 (germline): ENHRY, SYGVKD. The CDR3 totals 15 residues. V lost 2 bases and J 4 bases, leaving 14 bases between the germline ends. The DNA for the CDR3 is TGTGCCATCAGTGAGAATGGGGGGGTGAGCACTGAAGCTTTCTTT. As protein: CAISENGGVSTEAFF.

Concerning this clone itself: Other DNA sequences in this specimen translate into the identical CDR3. The gene calls are TRBV15 and TRBJ1-5; D remains ambiguous. The CDR3 extends over 15 amino acids. V was clipped by 0 bases and J by 2 bases, with 8 bases between them. The germline CDR1 and CDR2 sequences are LNHNV and YYDKDF (reference sequence). CDR3 in DNA: TGTGCCACCAGCAGAGACCTCCCAGGCAATCAGCCCCAGCATTTT. Its protein product is CATSRDLPGNQPQHF. Complete variable domain (other parts from reference TRBV15 and TRBJ1-5): DAMVIQNPRYQVTQFGKPVTLSCSQTLNHNVMYWYQQKSSQAPKLLFHYYDKDFNNEADTPDNFQSRRPNTSFCFLDIRSPGLGDTAMYLCATSRDLPGNQPQHFGDGTRLSIL.

This clone was seen a single time. This sequence joins TRBV12-3 or TRBV12-4 and TRBJ1-2; a possible D gene is TRBD1 (5 bases). The CDR3 has 12 residues. Trimming removed 8 bases at V and 8 bases at J, with 15 bases between. CDR3 DNA sequence: TGTGCCAGCGGTCGGGGGTCGGGAGGCTACACCTTC. Amino acids: CASGRGSGGYTF.

V is TRBV4-1 and J is TRBJ2-1; 7 nucleotides align to TRBD2. The trim removed 1 base at V and 0 bases at J, leaving 0 bases unmatched. Germline loops: CDR1 MGHRA, CDR2 YSYEKL. The CDR3 has 15 amino acids. The CDR3 region is CASSQGTSSYNEQFF. Written as DNA, the CDR3 is TGCGCCAGCAGCCAAGGGACTAGCTCCTACAATGAGCAGTTCTTC.

This rearrangement joins TRBV6-6 to TRBJ2-3, with 7 bases matching TRBD2. The CDR3 totals 13 residues. The V and J ends lost 5 bases and 3 bases, in that order; junction bases with no gene match: 2. Germline V gene lookup returns CDR1 MNHNY and CDR2 SVGAGI (reference sequence). The CDR3 loop reads CASSGGVTDTQYF. CDR3 in DNA: TGTGCCAGCAGTGGGGGGGTAACAGATACGCAGTATTTT.

The chain couples TRBV5-1 to TRBJ2-2, with 8 bases aligning to TRBD1. After removal of 4 bases from V and 5 bases from J, the junction contained 7 bases not matched to a gene. The germline V gene has CDR1 SGHRS and CDR2 YFSETQ. This CDR3 has 15 amino acids. The CDR3, as DNA: TGCGCCAGCAGCCCAAGGACAGGGAATACCGGGGAGCTGTTTTTT. Amino acids: CASSPRTGNTGELFF.

The V gene is TRBV7-3, the J gene TRBJ1-1; D is possibly TRBD1 (6 bases). V lost 4 bases and J 0 bases, leaving 6 bases between the germline ends. This CDR3 comprises 13 residues. Germline V gene lookup returns CDR1 SGHTA and CDR2 FQGTGA. The CDR3 protein is CASSWTVNTEAFF. DNA of the CDR3: TGTGCCAGCAGCTGGACAGTGAACACTGAAGCTTTCTTT. Together with reference TRBV7-3 and TRBJ1-1, the CDR3 gives the full variable domain: GAGVSQTPSNKVTEKGKYVELRCDPISGHTALYWYRQSLGQGPEFLIYFQGTGAADDSGLPNDRFFAVRPEGSVSTLKIQRTERGDSAVYLCASSWTVNTEAFFGQGTRLTVV.

V is TRBV10-1 and J is TRBJ1-2; TRBD1 matches 9 bases. The CDR3 is 13 residues long. The germline V gene has CDR1 WNHNN and CDR2 SYGVQD (reference sequence). Unmatched junction bases numbered 2, after V lost 2 bases and J lost 7 bases. CDR3 sequence: CASSEGQGFGYTF. CDR3 nucleotides: TGCGCCAGCAGTGAGGGACAGGGGTTTGGCTACACCTTC.

This chain uses TRBV18 with TRBJ2-7; D ambiguous. V was shortened by 2 bases and J by 3 bases, with 8 bases between the two germline ends. This CDR3 region has 13 residues. Germline CDR1 reads KGHSH; CDR2 reads LQKENI. The CDR3 spells CASSPSGNYEQYV. The CDR3 nucleotides are TGTGCCAGCTCACCATCAGGTAACTACGAGCAGTACGTC.

The chain links TRBV27 to TRBJ1-6; TRBD1 matches 7 bases. This CDR3 is built from 15 residues. V lost 0 bases, J lost 8 bases, and 4 bases stayed unmatched. Germline lookup yields CDR1 MNHEY and CDR2 SMNVEV (reference sequence). CDR3 in amino acids: CASSLSHDRDSPLHF. The CDR3 DNA reads TGTGCCAGCAGTTTATCACATGACAGGGATTCACCCCTCCACTTT.

V gene TRBV2 combines with J gene TRBJ1-3; D is unclear. CDR1 is SNHLY, CDR2 FYNNEI, per germline. V lost 6 bases, J lost 2 bases, and 8 bases lay in between. The CDR3 loop spans 13 amino acids. CDR3 sequence (DNA): TGTGCCAGCAGCCCTAGGACTGGAAACACCATATATTTT. It encodes CASSPRTGNTIYF.

The chain has TRBV6-5 and TRBJ2-3; 8 nucleotides line up with TRBD2. V shed 5 bases, J shed 5 bases, and the junction held 6 bases outside the gene matches. CDR1 and CDR2 from the germline V gene are MNHEY and SVGAGI. The CDR3 has 14 amino acids. CDR3 in amino acids: CASSPRGAVDTQYF. The CDR3 nucleotides are TGTGCCAGCAGTCCGCGGGGGGCGGTAGATACGCAGTATTTT.

The V call is TRBV25-1, the J call TRBJ1-6; 9 positions match TRBD1. Trimming took 4 bases from V and 9 from J; bases not matched to a gene: 4. The CDR3 loop spans 14 amino acids. Germline V lookup: CDR1 MGHDK, CDR2 SYGVNS. Written as DNA, the CDR3 is TGTGCCAGCAGTGTGGACAGGGGTAGTTCACCCCTCCACTTT. This encodes CASSVDRGSSPLHF.

This chain connects TRBV27 to TRBJ1-2; perhaps TRBD1 as D (5 bases). This CDR3 region has 14 residues. The V gene lost 3 bases and the J gene lost 4 bases, with 12 bases spanning the gap. In germline, CDR1 is MNHEY, CDR2 SMNVEV (reference sequence). In DNA form, the CDR3 reads TGTGCCAGCAGTTTCAGGGAAGGAGTCTATGGCTACACCTTC. Translation gives CASSFREGVYGYTF.

The chain employs TRBV10-1 and TRBJ2-1; 8 nucleotides match TRBD1. J lost 1 base, V lost 0 bases, and 2 bases had no gene match. In germline, CDR1 is WNHNN, CDR2 SYGVQD (reference sequence). This CDR3 has 16 residues. In DNA form, the CDR3 reads TGCGCCAGCAGTGAGTCCAGGGGGCTATCCTACAATGAGCAGTTCTTC. Its translation: CASSESRGLSYNEQFF.

The gene calls are TRBV7-3 and TRBJ2-2, with D possibly being TRBD2 (6 bases). The CDR3 totals 16 residues. The germline CDR1 and CDR2 sequences are SGHTA and FQGTGA. V was clipped by 5 bases and J by 1 base, with 14 bases between them. CDR3 in amino acids: CASSPFWGGNTGELFF. CDR3 in DNA: TGTGCCAGCAGCCCCTTCTGGGGAGGGAACACCGGGGAGCTGTTTTTT.

The chain carries TRBV4-1 and TRBJ1-4; 9 positions agree with TRBD1. The CDR3 consists of 17 residues. J was trimmed by 4 bases and V by 2 bases; bases with no gene match: 8. Germline V gene sequence: CDR1 MGHRA, CDR2 YSYEKL. The CDR3 here is CASSQLTGTGNNEKLFF. The CDR3, as DNA: TGCGCCAGCAGCCAACTAACCGGGACAGGGAATAATGAAAAACTGTTTTTT.

This chain uses TRBV3-1 (or the pseudogene TRBV3-2) with TRBJ1-5; TRBD1 matches at 11 bases. The J segment lost 0 bases and the V segment lost 6 bases, leaving 4 bases of the junction unmatched. Germline assignment: CDR1 LGHDT and CDR2 YNNKEL (reference sequence). The CDR3 extends over 16 amino acids. The CDR3 loop is CASRGTGGYSNQPQHF. In DNA form, the CDR3 reads TGTGCCAGCAGAGGGACAGGGGGATATAGCAATCAGCCCCAGCATTTT.

This sequence joins TRBV5-1 and TRBJ2-3; 10 bases line up with TRBD2. J lost 2 bases, V lost 1 base, and 7 bases had no gene match. The V gene's germline CDR1 is SGHRS and CDR2 YFSETQ. There are 17 residues in the CDR3. This CDR3 is CASSLQSSGGLTDTQYF. In nucleotides, the CDR3 is TGCGCCAGCAGCTTGCAGAGTAGCGGGGGGCTCACAGATACGCAGTATTTT.

The rearrangement links TRBV9 to TRBJ1-3, with D perhaps matching TRBD1 (5 bases). The CDR3 is 14 amino acids. V lost 5 bases and J 4 bases, leaving 13 bases between the germline ends. CDR1 is SGDLS, CDR2 YYNGEE, per germline. CDR3 sequence (DNA): TGTGCCAGCAGGCGGGAGGGGCCAGGAAACACCATATATTTT. Protein sequence: CASRREGPGNTIYF.

V usage is TRBV24-1 and J usage is TRBJ2-2; D might be TRBD2 (7 bases). Looked up from germline, CDR1 is KGHDR and CDR2 is SFDVKD. This CDR3 is built from 15 residues. Trimming removed 4 bases from V and 4 bases from J, with 12 bases in between. The CDR3 here is CATSEGGGPTGELFF. The CDR3 DNA sequence: TGTGCCACCAGTGAGGGAGGGGGGCCCACCGGGGAGCTGTTTTTT.

The V and J genes are TRBV5-1 and TRBJ2-5; TRBD2 aligns across 11 bases. From germline, CDR1 is SGHRS and CDR2 YFSETQ. Trimming removed 2 bases from V and 2 bases from J; junction bases left unmatched: 5. The CDR3 has 16 amino acids. In DNA form, the CDR3 reads TGCGCCAGCAGCTTACCGGGACTAGCGGAGCAAGAGACCCAGTACTTC. It codes for CASSLPGLAEQETQYF.